The 30 T cell receptor beta chains given below trace back to one sample, sequenced in a study of T cells in Graves' hyperthyroidism and ophthalmopathy. Amplification yielded TCR beta CDR3 regions, with RNA transcripts as the source. When the TCR CDR3 underwent first-round RT-PCR, the HTBI primer set was used. TCRdb re-called the multiplex PCR reads through MiXCR, storing one row per CDR3 protein. Of about 610,000 distinct CDR3 sequences detected, about 15% appear once; the ten largest clones hold over 3.5%. Source material: blood. Receptor source: a woman aged 40 to 50 with Graves' ophthalmopathy.

This clonotype was seen repeatedly, ten times or more. The J gene is TRBJ1-1, the V gene TRBV2, with D hard to call. Trimming shortened V by 0 bases and J by 8 bases, and 4 bases separated the two germline ends. The CDR3 spans 11 residues. CDR1 is SNHLY, CDR2 FYNNEI, per germline. The CDR3 spells CASSEALEAFF. The CDR3, as DNA: TGTGCCAGCAGTGAAGCCTTAGAAGCTTTCTTT.

The chain recombines TRBV12-3 or TRBV12-4 with TRBJ2-7; 10 bases map to TRBD1. The CDR3 is 14 residues long. V lost 7 bases to trimming and J lost 3 bases; unmatched junction nucleotides: 6. The CDR3: CASTFGTGDYEQYF. The CDR3 nucleotides read TGTGCCAGCACCTTCGGGACAGGGGACTACGAGCAGTACTTC.

At least ten counts were recorded for this clonotype. The chain combines TRBV7-8 with TRBJ2-7, with 9 nucleotides matching TRBD1. The CDR3 sequence is 15 residues long. CDR1 is SGHVS, CDR2 FQNEAQ, per germline. After removal of 5 bases from V and 4 bases from J, the junction contained 9 bases not matched to a gene. CDR3 DNA: TGTGCCAGCAGCCCCCGACAGGGGGTGATGTACGAGCAGTACTTC. Protein: CASSPRQGVMYEQYF.

This clonotype was observed at least ten times. This chain connects TRBV6-2 or TRBV6-3 to TRBJ2-2, with D possibly being TRBD2 (7 bases). Per the germline V gene, CDR1 is MNHEY and CDR2 is SVGEGT. The CDR3 length is 18 residues. V was cut by 5 bases and J by 0 bases, with 19 bases left in between. The DNA for the CDR3 is TGTGCCAGCAGTCCAAGGGGGGGACTCCCCTCGAACACCGGGGAGCTGTTTTTT. This gives the protein CASSPRGGLPSNTGELFF.

This clonotype has only a few counts. J is TRBJ1-3 and V is TRBV12-3 or TRBV12-4; D remains ambiguous. Between the trimmed V and J ends, which lost 6 bases and 0 bases, there was a span of 12 bases. The CDR3 has 15 residues. DNA of the CDR3: TGTGCCAGCAGCACAGCGGCTAACTCTGGAAACACCATATATTTT. Translated, it gives CASSTAANSGNTIYF.

This clonotype showed up many times. The rearrangement uses TRBV30 and TRBJ1-6; TRBD1 agrees at 7 bases. V lost 3 bases, J lost 9 bases, and 11 bases stayed unmatched. The germline V gene has CDR1 GTSNPN and CDR2 SVGIG (reference sequence). The CDR3 has 15 residues. The CDR3 is CAWSAQGTRGSPLHF. DNA of the CDR3: TGTGCCTGGAGCGCACAGGGGACTCGAGGTTCACCCCTCCACTTT.

This clonotype was counted many times. The chain couples TRBV12-3 or TRBV12-4 to TRBJ1-1; TRBD1 matches at 9 bases. This CDR3 spans 15 amino acids. J gave up 1 base and V 5 bases, and 5 bases lay outside the gene matches. CDR3 coding DNA: TGTGCCAGCAGTGAAGTGACAGGGGGGAACACTGAAGCTTTCTTT. As protein: CASSEVTGGNTEAFF.

This clonotype was seen at least ten times. This sequence joins TRBV29-1 and TRBJ2-7; tentative D call: TRBD2 (5 bases). Trimming left V 4 bases short and J 0 bases short, with 13 bases between. Germline V gives CDR1 SQVTM, CDR2 ANQGSEA. This CDR3 region has 14 residues. CDR3 protein: CSVAPAEASYEQYF. The CDR3 DNA reads TGCAGCGTTGCCCCTGCGGAGGCCTCCTACGAGCAGTACTTC.

Ten or more counts support this clonotype. V usage is TRBV6-5 and J usage is TRBJ2-1, with no clear D. In germline, CDR1 is MNHEY, CDR2 SVGAGI. The CDR3 contains 11 residues. V was trimmed by 0 bases and J by 7 bases, leaving 1 base between them. The CDR3 sequence is CASSYSNEQFF. The CDR3 DNA reads as TGTGCCAGCAGTTACTCGAATGAGCAGTTCTTC.

J is TRBJ2-4 and V is TRBV4-1; TRBD2 matches at 7 bases. The J segment lost 6 bases and the V segment lost 2 bases, leaving 4 bases of the junction unmatched. Germline V lookup: CDR1 MGHRA, CDR2 YSYEKL. The CDR3 contains 14 residues. The CDR3 spells CASSQHSSGNIQYF. The CDR3 coding sequence is TGCGCCAGCAGCCAACATTCTAGCGGAAACATTCAGTACTTC.

This clonotype has ten or more counts. The chain uses TRBV5-1 and TRBJ1-5, with 8 bases that match TRBD1. V was pared by 0 bases and J by 6 bases, with 5 bases of the junction left unmatched. This CDR3 is built from 15 residues. The germline V gene has CDR1 SGHRS and CDR2 YFSETQ. CDR3 region: CASSLGQGPSQPQHF. CDR3 DNA: TGCGCCAGCAGCTTGGGACAGGGGCCTTCTCAGCCCCAGCATTTT.

This clonotype appeared many times. This chain uses TRBV6-1 with TRBJ1-2; the match to TRBD1 covers 8 bases. This CDR3 has 14 residues. Germline V CDR1 and CDR2: MNHNS, SASEGT. J gave up 1 base and V 5 bases, and 3 bases lay outside the gene matches. The CDR3 region has the DNA TGTGCCAGCAGTCAGGGACAGGATAACTATGGCTACACCTTC. Translation gives CASSQGQDNYGYTF.

This clonotype came up many times. The chain is built from TRBV6-5 and TRBJ2-2, with TRBD2 identical over 7 bases. The germline CDR1 and CDR2 sequences are MNHEY and SVGAGI. CDR3 length equals 17 residues. Losses at the gene ends were 0 bases for V and 2 bases for J; bases not matched to a gene: 6. In DNA, the CDR3 is TGTGCCAGCAGTTACTCCCGGGACTATTCAAACACCGGGGAGCTGTTTTTT. Its translation is CASSYSRDYSNTGELFF.

This clonotype was observed a few times. The chain employs TRBV27 and TRBJ1-1, with D possibly matching TRBD1 (6 bases). The CDR3 runs 13 residues. The V end lost 6 bases, the J end lost 3 bases, and 11 bases lay between the germline ends. Germline V gene lookup returns CDR1 MNHEY and CDR2 SMNVEV (reference sequence). The CDR3 region has the DNA TGTGCCAGCAGGTCCGGGGGGCACACTGAAGCTTTCTTT. Residues: CASRSGGHTEAFF.

This clonotype was counted many times. The gene calls are TRBV30 and TRBJ1-2; 10 bases agree with TRBD1. The CDR3 totals 13 residues. J was trimmed by 6 bases and V by 2 bases; bases with no gene match: 3. Per the germline V gene, CDR1 is GTSNPN and CDR2 is SVGIG (reference sequence). The DNA of the CDR3 is TGTGCCTGGAGTTCGGACAGGGGGAATGGCTACACCTTC. This sequence encodes CAWSSDRGNGYTF.

The chain carries TRBV6-2 or TRBV6-3 and TRBJ2-5; D is uncertain. The germline V and J ends were trimmed by 0 bases and 0 bases, with 8 bases remaining between them. This CDR3 region has 15 residues. CDR1 is MNHEY, CDR2 SVGEGT, per germline. This CDR3 reads CASSYSSTDQETQYF. CDR3 nucleotide sequence: TGTGCCAGCAGTTACTCGAGTACAGACCAAGAGACCCAGTACTTC.

The chain carries TRBV30 and TRBJ2-3; a possible D gene is TRBD1 (6 bases). V lost 7 bases and J 3 bases, leaving 20 bases between the germline ends. Germline V lookup: CDR1 GTSNPN, CDR2 SVGIG (reference sequence). The CDR3 loop spans 15 amino acids. CDR3 sequence reads: CAYTSIQGFTDTQYF. In DNA form, the CDR3 reads TGTGCCTACACCTCCATACAGGGTTTTACAGATACGCAGTATTTT.

This clonotype was observed at least ten times. This chain joins TRBV27 and TRBJ1-1; D might be TRBD1 (5 bases). This CDR3 contains 18 residues. Germline V gene sequence: CDR1 MNHEY, CDR2 SMNVEV (reference sequence). V was pared by 3 bases and J by 7 bases, with 27 bases between. CDR3 sequence reads: CASSFVRFVWGLPNEAFF. CDR3 nucleotides: TGTGCCAGCAGTTTCGTAAGATTTGTTTGGGGCCTCCCCAATGAAGCTTTCTTT.

This chain links TRBV20-1 with TRBJ2-7; a possible D gene is TRBD1 (5 bases). The CDR3 totals 13 residues. In germline, CDR1 is DFQATT, CDR2 SNEGSKA (reference sequence). V gave up 6 bases and J gave up 1 base, with 13 bases separating them. CDR3 DNA: TGCAGTGCCCCCTCGACAGCTTCCTACGAGCAGTACTTC. Translating it yields CSAPSTASYEQYF.

This clonotype was found many times. V gene TRBV10-3 combines with J gene TRBJ2-7; D is undetermined. The CDR3 is 13 residues long. The V end was cut by 6 bases, the J end by 0 bases, with 9 bases between. Looked up from germline, CDR1 is ENHRY and CDR2 is SYGVKD. This chain's CDR3 is CAIRLDRSYEQYF. The CDR3 region has the DNA TGTGCCATCAGGCTGGACCGCTCCTACGAGCAGTACTTC.

About this clonotype itself: Germline and junction disagree at one end, which may indicate a read error. V usage is TRBV20-1 and J usage is TRBJ2-7; a possible D gene is TRBD1 (6 bases). The CDR3 runs to 14 residues. The germline V gene has CDR1 DFQATT and CDR2 SNEGSKA (reference sequence). In DNA, the CDR3 is TGCAATGCTAGAGGAGTAGGGGGAACCTACGAGCAGTACTTC. Translated: CNARGVGGTYEQYF.

This clonotype was picked up many times. The chain employs TRBV4-1 and TRBJ1-2; possible D gene TRBD1, 5 bases. Trimming left V 4 bases short and J 5 bases short, with 14 bases between. The CDR3 totals 14 residues. The germline V gene encodes CDR1 MGHRA and CDR2 YSYEKL. CDR3 DNA sequence: TGCGCCAGCAGCCCGACGGGGGAGGGGTATGGCTACACCTTC. It yields the protein CASSPTGEGYGYTF.

This clonotype was recorded at least ten times. One end of the junction is discordant with germline, which a read error may explain. The chain is built from TRBV2 and TRBJ2-4; D is tentatively TRBD1 or TRBD2 (5 bases each). The CDR3 is made up of 14 amino acids. CDR1 is SNHLY and CDR2 is FYNNEI in the germline V gene. The CDR3 coding sequence is TGTGCCAGCAGGGAAGGGACCGTCAAAAACATTCAGTACTTC. This sequence encodes CASREGTVKNIQYF.

Concerning this clonotype itself: The junction shows a germline mismatch at one end, possibly a read error. The V and J genes are TRBV7-7 and TRBJ2-5; 8 bases line up with TRBD2. The length of the CDR3 is 15 residues. The germline V gene has CDR1 SSHAT and CDR2 FNYEAQ (reference sequence). Written as DNA, the CDR3 is TGTGCTAGCAGCTCCTACCGGGGGGGAGTAGAGACCCAGTACTTC. Translated: CASSSYRGGVETQYF.

This chain uses TRBV5-1 with TRBJ1-4; D is uncertain. Trimming took off 5 bases at V and 11 bases at J, with 19 bases between the two ends. The CDR3 is made up of 14 amino acids. Germline V lookup: CDR1 SGHRS, CDR2 YFSETQ. The CDR3 sequence is CASRGDVPPAKLFF. The CDR3 DNA is TGCGCCAGCAGGGGTGACGTTCCTCCGGCTAAACTGTTTTTT.

The table lists this clonotype with a few counts. This chain uses TRBV14 with TRBJ2-7, with D hard to call. The germline CDR1 and CDR2 sequences are SGHDN and FVKESK. V was shortened by 0 bases and J by 6 bases, with 6 bases between the two germline ends. CDR3 length: 12 amino acids. CDR3 nucleotide sequence: TGTGCCAGCAGCCAAGATTGGAGCGAGCAGTACTTC. Its translation is CASSQDWSEQYF.

This clonotype has at least ten counts. The CDR3 sequence: CAGSLSSDAYEQYF. The DNA for the CDR3 is TGTGCCGGCTCCTTGTCTAGCGATGCCTACGAGCAGTACTTC. This chain uses TRBV6-1 with TRBJ2-7; a possible D gene is TRBD2 (6 bases). Deletions cut 11 bases from V and 2 bases from J, with 19 bases between. The CDR3 is 14 residues long. The germline V gene encodes CDR1 MNHNS and CDR2 SASEGT.

This clonotype has only a few counts. The V and J genes are TRBV7-9 and TRBJ2-7, with 7 bases matching TRBD1. J was trimmed by 0 bases and V by 6 bases; bases with no gene match: 8. Germline CDR1 is SEHNR and CDR2 is FQNEAQ (reference sequence). CDR3 length: 15 amino acids. The CDR3 loop reads CASSGRQGSSYEQYF. Written as DNA, the CDR3 is TGTGCCAGCAGTGGAAGACAGGGAAGCTCCTACGAGCAGTACTTC.

This clonotype was seen ten or more times. The chain links TRBV20-1 to TRBJ2-1, with unresolved D. CDR3 length equals 12 residues. Germline-derived CDR1 and CDR2 are DFQATT and SNEGSKA (reference sequence). V lost 6 bases to trimming and J lost 6 bases, with 12 bases between them. The CDR3 loop is CSARPIGNEQFF. The CDR3 DNA follows: TGCAGTGCCCGACCTATAGGCAATGAGCAGTTCTTC.

The rearrangement links TRBV30 to TRBJ2-2; D not resolved. The CDR3 is made up of 14 amino acids. Looked up from germline, CDR1 is GTSNPN and CDR2 is SVGIG (reference sequence). V lost 0 bases and J lost 2, with 7 bases in between. In nucleotides, the CDR3 is TGTGCCTGGAGTGTGGGCAGTAACACCGGGGAGCTGTTTTTT. Its protein is CAWSVGSNTGELFF.